Listed below are T cell receptor beta chains from one sample, sequenced in a study of T cells in tuberculosis. The assay was immunoSEQ multiplex PCR, and TCRdb's table has in-frame clones only and misses some. The data contain fewer than 30,000 clones, over 85% of them singletons. Material: PBMCs. The source of these receptors is a donor aged 10 to 29 with latent tuberculosis or without tuberculosis infection. CDR3s include the opening cysteine and the closing phenylalanine or tryptophan. A D gene is named only where the DNA matches it firmly. Not all rows give a size; the values are once, few, many and, for expanded clones, a class.

>NA|TRBJ2-1|NA|TRBV4-1
TGCGCCAGCAGCCAAGTTAACATGGTCTCCTACAATGAGCAGTTCTTC
CASSQVNMVSYNEQFF
>NA|TRBJ2-7|TRBD2|TRBV27
TGTGCCAGCAGTTTATATCAGGGAGGGTACGAGCAGTACTTC
CASSLYQGGYEQYF
>NA|TRBJ2-3|TRBD2|TRBV7-9
TGTGCCAGCAGCTCCAAGACTAGCGGGAGCTTTTACACAGATACGCAGTATTTT
CASSSKTSGSFYTDTQYF
>NA|TRBJ2-5|TRBD1|TRBV27
TGTGCCAGCAGTCGAGGGACAGAACAAGAGACCCAGTACTTC
CASSRGTEQETQYF
>few|TRBJ1-5|NA|TRBV5-8
TGTGCCAGCAGACGAGGAGAGCATAATCAGCCCCAGCATTTT
CASRRGEHNQPQHF
>NA|TRBJ2-3|NA|TRBV29-1
TGCAGCGTCCTCAGACTGGATACGCAGTATTTT
CSVLRLDTQYF
>few|TRBJ2-7|TRBD2|TRBV6-6
TGTGCCAGCAGTTCTAGCGGGACCTCCTACGAGCAGTACTTC
CASSSSGTSYEQYF
>NA|TRBJ2-7|NA|TRBV10-1
TGCGCCAGCAGTTTGGGCCCTCCCTACGAGCAGTACTTC
CASSLGPPYEQYF
>NA|TRBJ2-1|NA|TRBV27
TGTGCCAGCAGTTTAGGCGGGGCCTACAATGAGCAGTTCTTC
CASSLGGAYNEQFF
>NA|TRBJ2-1|TRBD1|TRBV27
TGTGCCAGCAGTTTAGCAGGGGGTACCTACAATGAGCAGTTCTTC
CASSLAGGTYNEQFF
>NA|TRBJ1-4|NA|TRBV4-1
TGCGCCAGCAGCCAAGTCTACCAGGGGCTTAATGAAAAACTGTTTTTT
CASSQVYQGLNEKLFF
>NA|TRBJ2-3|NA|TRBV5-4
TGTGCCAGCAGCCCCGATCGGGGAGATACGCAGTATTTT
CASSPDRGDTQYF
>NA|TRBJ1-3|TRBD1|TRBV6-5
TGTGCCAGCACCTCACAGGGGCACACCATATATTTT
CASTSQGHTIYF
>NA|TRBJ1-4|NA|TRBV4-1
TGCGCCAGCAGCCAAGATAACGGACGGGGGCTGTTTTTT
CASSQDNGRGLFF
>NA|TRBJ1-4|TRBD1|TRBV15
TGTGCCACCAGCAGAGATCCCGGACAGGGAGAGGAAAAACTGTTTTTT
CATSRDPGQGEEKLFF
>NA|TRBJ2-1|TRBD1|TRBV5-1
TGCGCCAGCAGCCGAACCAGTGGGACAGGGGGCAATGAGCAGTTCTTC
CASSRTSGTGGNEQFF
>NA|TRBJ1-1|NA|TRBV7-9
TGTGCCAGCAGCTTGACCCCTAGGAACACTGAAGCTTTCTTT
CASSLTPRNTEAFF
>NA|TRBJ2-2|NA|TRBV2
TGTGCCAGCACCGGGGACACCGGGGAGCTGTTTTTT
CASTGDTGELFF
>NA|TRBJ2-7|NA|TRBV4-2
TGTGCCAGCAGCCAAGCACCGGGACCGGGAATAGGCGGGGACTACGAGCAGTACTTC
CASSQAPGPGIGGDYEQYF
>NA|TRBJ1-3|NA|TRBV6-4
TGTGCCAGCAGTGACTCGGGACTCCCCTCTGGAAACACCATATATTTT
CASSDSGLPSGNTIYF
>few|TRBJ2-1|NA|TRBV25-1
TGTGCCAGCAGTGATACTCTTCGACAGAGTAGCTCCTACAATGAGCAGTTCTTC
CASSDTLRQSSSYNEQFF
>NA|TRBJ2-7|NA|TRBV4-3
TGCGCCAGCAGCTTCAGAGCAGGGGAAACCTACGAGCAGTACTTC
CASSFRAGETYEQYF
>NA|TRBJ2-2|TRBD1|TRBV11-1
TGTGCCAGCAGCTACGGACAGGGCACCGGGGAGCTGTTTTTT
CASSYGQGTGELFF
>NA|TRBJ2-7|TRBD2|TRBV11-2
TGTGCCAGCAGCTTAGTCTTAGCGGGGTATTCCTACGAGCAGTACTTC
CASSLVLAGYSYEQYF
>NA|TRBJ2-2|NA|TRBV4-3
TGCGCCAGCAGCCAAGAGCCGGGGGTCACCGGGGAGCTGTTTTTT
CASSQEPGVTGELFF
>NA|TRBJ2-7|TRBD1|TRBV4-3
TGCGCCAGCAGCCAAGAACATTCCCCGGGACAGGGGGCATACGAGCAGTACTTC
CASSQEHSPGQGAYEQYF
>NA|TRBJ2-5|TRBD2|TRBV5-1
TGCGCCAGCAGCTTGGCGCTAGCGGGAGCCCAGGGGGAGACCCAGTACTTC
CASSLALAGAQGETQYF
>NA|TRBJ2-5|NA|TRBV20-1
TGCAGTGCTAGCCACATGGAGACCCAGTACTTC
CSASHMETQYF
>NA|TRBJ1-4|NA|TRBV19
TGTGCCAGTAGCACGCACAGGTCTACTAATGAAAAACTGTTTTTT
CASSTHRSTNEKLFF
>NA|TRBJ1-3|NA|TRBV28
TGTGCCAGCAGTTCCCCAAATACCAGGGGACCCCCGGGTTCTTGGAACACCATATATTTT
CASSSPNTRGPPGSWNTIYF
>NA|TRBJ1-2|NA|TRBV18
TGTGCCAGCTCACCCGATAGTTCCTATGGCTACACCTTC
CASSPDSSYGYTF
>NA|TRBJ2-7|TRBD2|TRBV27
TGTGCCAGCAGTCGGCTAGCGGGAGAAGCCTACGAGCAGTACTTC
CASSRLAGEAYEQYF
>NA|TRBJ1-4|NA|TRBV6-1
TGTGCCAGCAGTGAAGGTTCAGGGATGTTTGAAAAACTGTTTTTT
CASSEGSGMFEKLFF
>once|TRBJ1-1|NA|TRBV2
TGTGCCAGCAGTGGGGAGGGTATCACTGAAGCTTTCTTT
CASSGEGITEAFF
>once|TRBJ2-2|TRBD1|TRBV7-9
TGTGCCAGCAGCCGGGGGACAGGGAAGGCCGGGGAGCTGTTTTTT
CASSRGTGKAGELFF
>NA|TRBJ2-1|NA|TRBV19
TGTGCCAGTAGGGACATATGGTCCTACAATGAGCAGTTCTTC
CASRDIWSYNEQFF
>once|TRBJ1-2|NA|TRBV7-9
TGTGCCAGCAGCTTAGCCGGGACAACACATAACTATGGCTACACCTTC
CASSLAGTTHNYGYTF
>NA|TRBJ1-5|TRBD1|TRBV27
TGTGCCAGCAGTCCGTCAGGGGGTCCGAGACGAACGCAATATAGCAATCAGCCCCAGCATTTT
CASSPSGGPRRTQYSNQPQHF
>few|TRBJ2-1|TRBD2|TRBV2
TGTGCCAGCAGTGGACTAGCGTTTAACGAAGAGACTGAGCAGTTCTTC
CASSGLAFNEETEQFF
>medium-sized|TRBJ1-2|NA|TRBV5-6
TGTGCCAGCAGCCTACAGGGATTATATGGCTACACCTTC
CASSLQGLYGYTF
>NA|TRBJ1-6|TRBD1|TRBV27
TGTGCCAGCAGTCCAGGGACAGGGCTGAGCTCCTATAATTCACCCCTCCACTTT
CASSPGTGLSSYNSPLHF
>NA|TRBJ2-2|TRBD2|TRBV9
TGTGCCAGCAGCGGGCTCGGGACTAGCGGGAACACCGGGGAGCTGTTTTTT
CASSGLGTSGNTGELFF
>NA|TRBJ2-7|NA|TRBV5-6
TGTGCCAGCAGCTTGATGGGGGGACAGAGTCTATACGAGCAGTACTTC
CASSLMGGQSLYEQYF
>NA|TRBJ1-1|NA|TRBV6-1
TGTGCCAGCAGTGAATGTCCATATGAGCACACTGAAGCTTTCTTT
CASSECPYEHTEAFF
>NA|TRBJ2-2|TRBD1|TRBV28
TGTGCCAGCAGAGGGACAGGGGGGGGCGGGGAGCTGTTTTTT
CASRGTGGGGELFF
>NA|TRBJ1-1|NA|TRBV28
TGTGCCAGCAGTTTAACAGGCTTGACCACTGAAGCTTTCTTT
CASSLTGLTTEAFF
>NA|TRBJ1-1|NA|TRBV2
TGTGCCAGCAGTGATAAGGGGTACACTGAAGCTTTCTTT
CASSDKGYTEAFF
>once|TRBJ1-5|NA|TRBV7-2
TGTGCCAGCAGCGGGGAGGCTGGTCAGCCCCAGCATTTT
CASSGEAGQPQHF
>NA|TRBJ2-3|NA|TRBV4-1
TGCGCCAGCAGCCGATGGCGGGACACAGATACGCAGTATTTT
CASSRWRDTDTQYF
>few|TRBJ2-7|TRBD2|TRBV28
TGTGCCAGCAGTTATGTAGCGGGGGAGTCCTACGAGCAGTACTTC
CASSYVAGESYEQYF
>NA|TRBJ2-7|TRBD1|TRBV7-9
TGTGCCAGCAGCCGTGGAGGACAGGGATGGTACGAGCAGTACTTC
CASSRGGQGWYEQYF
>NA|TRBJ2-7|NA|TRBV21-1
TGTGCCGAACCGGGACAGGGGGCCTACGAGCAGTACTTC
CAEPGQGAYEQYF
>NA|TRBJ1-2|NA|TRBV27
TGTGCCAGCAGTTTATCCCTCCGGGGGGCGAGTGGCTACACCTTC
CASSLSLRGASGYTF
>once|TRBJ2-1|TRBD1|TRBV7-8
TGTGCCAGCCGCAGGGTGGCAGGGGGTAACAGCAATGAGCAGTTCTTC
CASRRVAGGNSNEQFF
>NA|TRBJ2-7|TRBD2|TRBV6-5
TGTGCCAGCAGTTACCTCGGCCTAGCGGGAGCCGAGCAGTACTTC
CASSYLGLAGAEQYF
>NA|TRBJ2-7|TRBD1|TRBV7-8
TGTGCCAGCAGCTTCAGGGACAGGGTCTACGAGCAGTACTTC
CASSFRDRVYEQYF